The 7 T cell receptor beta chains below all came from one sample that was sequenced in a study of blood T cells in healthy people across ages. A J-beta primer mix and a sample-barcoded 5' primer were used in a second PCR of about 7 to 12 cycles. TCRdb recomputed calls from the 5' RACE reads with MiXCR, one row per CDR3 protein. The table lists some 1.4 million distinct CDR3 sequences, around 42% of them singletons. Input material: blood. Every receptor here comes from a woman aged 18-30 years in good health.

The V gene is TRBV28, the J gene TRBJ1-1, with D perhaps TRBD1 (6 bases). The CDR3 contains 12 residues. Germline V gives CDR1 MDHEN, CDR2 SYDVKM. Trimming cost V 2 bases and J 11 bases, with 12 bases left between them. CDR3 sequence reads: CASSLPGELAFF. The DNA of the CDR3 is TGTGCCAGCAGTTTACCAGGGGAACTGGCTTTCTTT.

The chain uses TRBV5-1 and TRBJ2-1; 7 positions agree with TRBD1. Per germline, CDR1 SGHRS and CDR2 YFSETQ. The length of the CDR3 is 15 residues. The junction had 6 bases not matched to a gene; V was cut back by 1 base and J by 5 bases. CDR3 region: CASSLQGQINNEQFF. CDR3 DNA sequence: TGCGCCAGCAGCTTGCAGGGACAGATAAACAATGAGCAGTTCTTC. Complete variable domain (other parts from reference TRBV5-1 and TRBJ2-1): KAGVTQTPRYLIKTRGQQVTLSCSPISGHRSVSWYQQTPGQGLQFLFEYFSETQRNKGNFPGRFSGRQFSNSRSEMNVSTLELGDSALYLCASSLQGQINNEQFFGPGTRLTVL.

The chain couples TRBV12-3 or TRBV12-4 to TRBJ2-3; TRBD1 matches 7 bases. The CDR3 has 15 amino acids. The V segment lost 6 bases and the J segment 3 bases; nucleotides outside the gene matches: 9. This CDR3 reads CASRVGTGDTDTQYF. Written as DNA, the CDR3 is TGTGCCAGCAGAGTCGGTACAGGGGATACAGATACGCAGTATTTT.

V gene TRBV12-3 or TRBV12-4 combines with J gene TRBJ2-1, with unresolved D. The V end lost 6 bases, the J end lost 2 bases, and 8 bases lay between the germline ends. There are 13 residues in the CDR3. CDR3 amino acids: CASRQDPYNEQFF. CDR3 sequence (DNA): TGTGCCAGCAGGCAGGATCCCTACAATGAGCAGTTCTTC.

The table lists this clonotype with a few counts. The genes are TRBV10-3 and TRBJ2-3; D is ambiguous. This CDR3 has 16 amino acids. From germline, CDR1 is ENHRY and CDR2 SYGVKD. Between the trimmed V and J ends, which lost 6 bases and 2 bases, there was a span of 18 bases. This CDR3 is CAIRKTSPLSTDTQYF. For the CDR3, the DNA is TGTGCCATCAGAAAAACCTCGCCCCTTTCCACAGATACGCAGTATTTT.

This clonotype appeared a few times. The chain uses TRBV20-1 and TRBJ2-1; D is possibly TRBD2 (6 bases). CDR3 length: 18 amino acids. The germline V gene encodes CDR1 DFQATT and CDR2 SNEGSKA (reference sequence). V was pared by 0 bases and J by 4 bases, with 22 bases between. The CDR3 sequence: CSARDLEGLHLLYNEQFF. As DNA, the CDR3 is TGCAGTGCTAGAGATCTAGAGGGACTCCACCTTCTATACAATGAGCAGTTCTTC.

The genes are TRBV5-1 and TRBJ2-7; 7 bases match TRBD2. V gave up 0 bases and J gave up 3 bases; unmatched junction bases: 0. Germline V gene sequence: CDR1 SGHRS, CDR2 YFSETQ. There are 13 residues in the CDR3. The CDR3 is CASSLERDYEQYF. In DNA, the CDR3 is TGCGCCAGCAGCTTGGAGCGGGACTACGAGCAGTACTTC. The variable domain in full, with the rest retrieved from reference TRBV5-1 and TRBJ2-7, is KAGVTQTPRYLIKTRGQQVTLSCSPISGHRSVSWYQQTPGQGLQFLFEYFSETQRNKGNFPGRFSGRQFSNSRSEMNVSTLELGDSALYLCASSLERDYEQYFGPGTRLTVT.